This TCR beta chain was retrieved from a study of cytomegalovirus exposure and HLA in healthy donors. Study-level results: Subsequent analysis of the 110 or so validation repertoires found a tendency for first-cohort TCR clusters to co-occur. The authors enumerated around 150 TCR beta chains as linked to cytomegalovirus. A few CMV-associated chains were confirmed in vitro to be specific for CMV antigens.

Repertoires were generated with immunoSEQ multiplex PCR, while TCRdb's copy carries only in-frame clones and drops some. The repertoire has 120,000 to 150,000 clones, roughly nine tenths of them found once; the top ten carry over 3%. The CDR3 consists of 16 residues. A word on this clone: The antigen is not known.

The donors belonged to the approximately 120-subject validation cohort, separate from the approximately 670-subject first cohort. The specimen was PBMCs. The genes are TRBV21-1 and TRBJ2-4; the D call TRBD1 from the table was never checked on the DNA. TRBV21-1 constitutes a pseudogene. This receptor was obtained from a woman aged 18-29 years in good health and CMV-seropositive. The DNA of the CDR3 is TGTGCCAGCAACGCCAGGGTAATTAGGGCCAAAAACATTCAGTACTTC. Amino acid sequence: CASNARVIRAKNIQYF.